These 20 T cell receptor beta chains were sequenced from one sample in a study of cytomegalovirus exposure and HLA in healthy donors. The PCR contained 60 Vbeta and 13 Jbeta primers. Method: immunoSEQ multiplex PCR; TCRdb's copy keeps in-frame clones and lacks some. The table records 76,000 or so clones, more than 65% of them present only once. Sequencing was performed on PBMCs. These receptors originate from a woman aged 40-49 years in good health and CMV-seropositive.

The chain has TRBV10-2 and TRBJ2-3, with a possible D match to TRBD2 (6 bases). The CDR3 has 18 residues. Germline-derived CDR1 and CDR2 are WSHSY and SAAADI. The germline V and J ends were trimmed by 6 bases and 1 base, with 23 bases remaining between them. This CDR3 reads CASRRDPVRTSGTDTQYF. The CDR3 DNA reads as TGCGCCAGCAGGCGGGATCCAGTTAGGACTTCTGGCACAGATACGCAGTATTTT.

Here the CDR3 DNA reads TGTGCCTGGAGTCGGATCTTACGGGGCTATGGCTACACCTTC. Its translation is CAWSRILRGYGYTF. The chain is built from TRBV30 and TRBJ1-2, with no clear D. Between the trimmed V and J ends, which lost 2 bases and 4 bases, there was a span of 14 bases. The CDR3 has 14 amino acids. Germline values: CDR1 GTSNPN, CDR2 SVGIG (reference sequence).

On this clone itself: At the DNA level, this CDR3 is encoded by other sequences in the same sample as well. This sequence joins TRBV7-2 and TRBJ2-5; D not certain. Trimming took off 1 base at V and 2 bases at J, with 2 bases between the two ends. The CDR3 has 12 amino acids. The germline gives CDR1 SGHTA, CDR2 FQGNSA. CDR3 sequence reads: CASSLVQETQYF. The CDR3, as DNA: TGTGCCAGCAGCTTAGTACAAGAGACCCAGTACTTC. The full variable domain, its missing parts supplied by reference TRBV7-2 and TRBJ2-5, is GAGVSQSPSNKVTEKGKDVELRCDPISGHTALYWYRQSLGQGLEFLIYFQGNSAPDKSGLPSDRFSAERTGGSVSTLTIQRTQQEDSAVYLCASSLVQETQYFGPGTRLLVL.

In the case of this clone: The missing conserved phenylalanine or tryptophan at the end of this CDR3 makes a read error likely. J is TRBJ1-5 and V is TRBV5-1; tentative D call: TRBD1 (6 bases). Germline V gene sequence: CDR1 SGHRS, CDR2 YFSETQ. The CDR3 spans 13 residues. V was shortened by 4 bases and J by 3 bases, with 8 bases between the two germline ends. The CDR3 sequence: CASSTGSNQPQHV. CDR3 bases: TGCGCCAGCAGCACAGGGTCCAATCAGCCCCAGCATGTT.

The V and J genes are TRBV28 and TRBJ2-1, with 9 nucleotides matching TRBD2. Germline assignment: CDR1 MDHEN and CDR2 SYDVKM. CDR3 length: 18 amino acids. J was trimmed by 8 bases and V by 7 bases; bases with no gene match: 21. In DNA form, the CDR3 reads TGTGCCAGCACCCTTCCCGGCGCGGCAAGCGGGAGGAGCCATGAGCAGTTCTTC. Protein sequence: CASTLPGAASGRSHEQFF. Complete variable domain (other parts from reference TRBV28 and TRBJ2-1): DVKVTQSSRYLVKRTGEKVFLECVQDMDHENMFWYRQDPGLGLRLIYFSYDVKMKEKGDIPEGYSVSREKKERFSLILESASTNQTSMYLCASTLPGAASGRSHEQFFGPGTRLTVL.

This chain links TRBV7-2 with TRBJ2-5; 7 nucleotides match TRBD1. The CDR3 length is 15 residues. Unmatched junction bases numbered 4, after V lost 1 base and J lost 2 bases. Germline V gene sequence: CDR1 SGHTA, CDR2 FQGNSA. CDR3 sequence: CASSLVGTEQETQYF. The CDR3 nucleotides read TGTGCCAGCAGCTTAGTAGGGACAGAGCAAGAGACCCAGTACTTC.

Only one count was recorded for this clone. The chain uses TRBV30 and TRBJ1-5; D possibly corresponds to TRBD1 (6 bases). The CDR3 length is 13 residues. Trimming cost V 5 bases and J 6 bases, with 14 bases left between them. The germline V gene encodes CDR1 GTSNPN and CDR2 SVGIG (reference sequence). The CDR3 sequence is CAWDEQGGQPQHF. The DNA for the CDR3 is TGTGCCTGGGATGAACAGGGTGGTCAGCCCCAGCATTTT.

The rearrangement links TRBV5-1 to TRBJ2-1; the D gene is possibly TRBD1 (5 bases). Trimming stripped 0 bases from V and 7 bases from J, with 17 bases between. The germline CDR1 and CDR2 sequences are SGHRS and YFSETQ. The CDR3 spans 16 residues. CDR3 coding DNA: TGCGCCAGCAGCTTGGTGGTTGGCCAGGGTGGGAATGAGCAGTTCTTC. This codes for CASSLVVGQGGNEQFF.

The chain joins TRBV4-1 to TRBJ2-1; D is ambiguous. This CDR3 is built from 16 residues. Trimming removed 0 bases at V and 2 bases at J, with 11 bases between. Per germline, CDR1 MGHRA and CDR2 YSYEKL. The CDR3 nucleotides read TGCGCCAGCAGCCAAGACACAGCATCTCCCTACAATGAGCAGTTCTTC. It encodes CASSQDTASPYNEQFF.

This clone was observed a handful of times. The chain has TRBV29-1 and TRBJ1-2; TRBD1 aligns across 7 bases. The CDR3 is 14 amino acids. The V gene's germline CDR1 is SQVTM and CDR2 ANQGSEA. V gave up 0 bases and J gave up 7 bases; unmatched junction bases: 8. CDR3 DNA: TGCAGCGTTGAAGATCCTTCAGGGGGTCCTGGCTACACCTTC. Translation gives CSVEDPSGGPGYTF.

This clone showed up just a few times. This chain connects TRBV5-1 to TRBJ1-6, with 8 bases lining up with TRBD1. Trimming took 5 bases from V and 5 from J; bases not matched to a gene: 3. Per germline, CDR1 SGHRS and CDR2 YFSETQ. The CDR3 totals 14 residues. CDR3 nucleotides: TGCGCCAGCAGTCTACAGGGGGATAATTCACCCCTCCACTTT. This sequence encodes CASSLQGDNSPLHF.

This clone has a single count. The chain couples TRBV30 to TRBJ2-7; the D gene is possibly TRBD1 (5 bases). Trimming left V 4 bases short and J 3 bases short, with 16 bases between. The CDR3 is 14 amino acids. Germline CDR1 and CDR2: GTSNPN and SVGIG (reference sequence). CDR3 amino acids: CAWMRPPGNYEQYF. The CDR3 coding sequence is TGTGCCTGGATGAGGCCTCCAGGGAACTACGAGCAGTACTTC.

The V and J genes are TRBV29-1 and TRBJ2-2; D unresolved. The CDR3 covers 13 residues. Germline CDR1 SQVTM, CDR2 ANQGSEA. V was pared by 3 bases and J by 4 bases, with 9 bases between. CDR3 bases: TGCAGCGTTGACAGGCAAAGCACCGGGGAGCTGTTTTTT. It yields the protein CSVDRQSTGELFF.

V and J are TRBV5-1 and TRBJ1-2; D is perhaps TRBD1 (6 bases). Germline lookup yields CDR1 SGHRS and CDR2 YFSETQ. The CDR3 length is 14 residues. The V end lost 4 bases, the J end lost 6 bases, and 16 bases lay between the germline ends. The CDR3 protein is CASSVGGPVNGYTF. CDR3 bases: TGCGCCAGCAGCGTCGGGGGGCCAGTCAATGGCTACACCTTC.

This chain uses TRBV5-1 with TRBJ2-3; D unresolved. With 0 bases removed from V and 1 base from J, the gap between germline ends came to 9 bases. This CDR3 contains 15 residues. Germline CDR1 is SGHRS and CDR2 is YFSETQ. The CDR3 protein is CASSLAGIGTDTQYF. CDR3 DNA: TGCGCCAGCAGCTTGGCGGGTATTGGCACAGATACGCAGTATTTT. The variable domain in full, completed from reference TRBV5-1 and TRBJ2-3, reads KAGVTQTPRYLIKTRGQQVTLSCSPISGHRSVSWYQQTPGQGLQFLFEYFSETQRNKGNFPGRFSGRQFSNSRSEMNVSTLELGDSALYLCASSLAGIGTDTQYFGPGTRLTVL.

The rearrangement uses TRBV4-1 and TRBJ2-5, with 8 nucleotides matching TRBD2. The CDR3 contains 15 residues. The germline gives CDR1 MGHRA, CDR2 YSYEKL. V was clipped by 4 bases and J by 2 bases; unmatched bases: 6. The CDR3 region has the DNA TGCGCCAGCAGCCCACTAGCGGAGTTACAAGAGACCCAGTACTTC. As protein: CASSPLAELQETQYF.

The chain combines TRBV9 with TRBJ2-2; 10 bases line up with TRBD2. The germline CDR1 and CDR2 sequences are SGDLS and YYNGEE. This CDR3 has 16 residues. The V segment lost 5 bases and the J segment 4 bases; nucleotides outside the gene matches: 8. This chain's CDR3 is CASSGKAGGSTGELFF. DNA for the CDR3: TGTGCCAGCAGTGGGAAAGCGGGGGGGTCCACCGGGGAGCTGTTTTTT.

The gene calls are TRBV10-3 and TRBJ1-6, with unresolved D. Germline V CDR1 and CDR2: ENHRY, SYGVKD. The CDR3 totals 13 residues. The V and J ends lost 4 bases and 10 bases respectively, with 11 bases between them. CDR3 DNA sequence: TGTGCCATCAGTGGACAATCCCAATCACCCCTCCACTTT. Amino acids: CAISGQSQSPLHF.

This clone was detected only a few times. This chain links TRBV5-6 with TRBJ1-1; D is unresolved. The germline CDR1 and CDR2 sequences are SGHDT and YYEEEE. The CDR3 extends over 14 amino acids. The germline V and J ends were trimmed by 4 bases and 0 bases, with 10 bases remaining between them. CDR3 sequence (DNA): TGTGCCAGCAGCCTGATCGGGGTGAACACTGAAGCTTTCTTT. This sequence encodes CASSLIGVNTEAFF.

The chain couples TRBV2 to TRBJ2-1; 7 bases fit TRBD2. CDR1 and CDR2 (germline): SNHLY, FYNNEI. Losses at the gene ends were 4 bases for V and 7 bases for J; bases not matched to a gene: 7. This CDR3 spans 14 amino acids. CDR3 region: CASSAWGGVNEQFF. The CDR3 DNA follows: TGTGCCAGCAGTGCATGGGGGGGGGTGAATGAGCAGTTCTTC.